A single T cell receptor (beta chain) is shown here with its context. The record originates from a study of blood T cell repertoires in COVID-19. The germline V gene encodes CDR1 SGHTA and CDR2 FQGNSA. V was clipped by 1 base and J by 9 bases, with 10 bases between them. The CDR3 has 13 amino acids. The protocol was immunoSEQ multiplex PCR, while the TCRdb copy is restricted to in-frame clones and leaves out a portion. The data show tens of thousands of clones, with roughly 88% seen just once and more than 25% held by the top ten. Sequenced input: peripheral blood. The rearrangement links TRBV7-2 to TRBJ1-5; unclear D gene. The sequence derives from a human donor in a cohort sampled during active COVID-19. CDR3 loop: CASSLDPDRPQHF. CDR3 bases: TGTGCCAGCAGCTTAGATCCCGATAGGCCCCAGCATTTT.